This TCR beta chain was captured by sequencing in a study of blood T cell repertoires in COVID-19. Whole-study context: Before being deemed recovered, Cohort 3 donors had two negative PCRs, clearance, or symptom resolution. Specimens from acute and convalescent COVID-19 originated in the United States, Italy and Spain.

This clone has more than one count but fewer than ten. The CDR3 totals 14 residues. The junction had 2 bases not matched to a gene; V was cut back by 5 bases and J by 6 bases. Germline CDR1 and CDR2: SGHTA and FQGTGA. Sequenced by immunoSEQ multiplex PCR; TCRdb stores in-frame clones only, minus some. There are under 150,000 clones in the sample; over 75% occur only once, and more than 3% lies in the top ten. Ages ranged from 18 to 89 years, with residence in approximately 25 US areas. Participants reported their clinical history, and cohort assignment relied on those reports. The sample was PBMCs or T cells enriched from blood (not recorded which). The V gene is TRBV7-3, the J gene TRBJ2-2, with TRBD2 matching over 11 bases. The receptor was derived from a man in his fifties in a cohort exposed to, infected with or recovered from COVID-19 (not recorded which). The CDR3 region is CASSPGLAAGELFF. DNA for the CDR3: TGTGCCAGCAGCCCGGGACTAGCGGCCGGGGAGCTGTTTTTT. Combining the CDR3 with reference TRBV7-3 and TRBJ2-2 gives the whole variable domain GAGVSQTPSNKVTEKGKYVELRCDPISGHTALYWYRQSLGQGPEFLIYFQGTGAADDSGLPNDRFFAVRPEGSVSTLKIQRTERGDSAVYLCASSPGLAAGELFFGEGSRLTVL.